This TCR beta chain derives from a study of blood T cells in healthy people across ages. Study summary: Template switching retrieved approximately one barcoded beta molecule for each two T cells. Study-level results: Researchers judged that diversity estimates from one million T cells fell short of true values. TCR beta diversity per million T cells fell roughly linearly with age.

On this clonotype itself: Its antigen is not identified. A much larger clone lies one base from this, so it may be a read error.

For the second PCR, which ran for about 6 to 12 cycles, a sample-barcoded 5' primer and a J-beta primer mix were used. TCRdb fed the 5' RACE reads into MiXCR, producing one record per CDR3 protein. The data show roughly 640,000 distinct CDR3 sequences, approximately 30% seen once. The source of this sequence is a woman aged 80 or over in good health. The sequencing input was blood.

Written as DNA, the CDR3 is TGTACCAGCAGCTTAGGACACAGGGGGGGCAATCAGCCCCAGCATTTT. Encoded protein: CTSSLGHRGGNQPQHF. This chain links TRBV7-2 with TRBJ1-5; the match to TRBD1 covers 8 bases. With 1 base clipped from V and 2 bases from J, the junction kept 4 bases outside the gene matches. The CDR3 has 16 residues. CDR1 SGHTA and CDR2 FQGNSA come from the germline V gene. The full variable domain, rest sourced from reference TRBV7-2 and TRBJ1-5, is GAGVSQSPSNKVTEKGKDVELRCDPISGHTALYWYRQSLGQGLEFLIYFQGNSAPDKSGLPSDRFSAERTGGSVSTLTIQRTQQEDSAVYLCTSSLGHRGGNQPQHFGDGTRLSIL.